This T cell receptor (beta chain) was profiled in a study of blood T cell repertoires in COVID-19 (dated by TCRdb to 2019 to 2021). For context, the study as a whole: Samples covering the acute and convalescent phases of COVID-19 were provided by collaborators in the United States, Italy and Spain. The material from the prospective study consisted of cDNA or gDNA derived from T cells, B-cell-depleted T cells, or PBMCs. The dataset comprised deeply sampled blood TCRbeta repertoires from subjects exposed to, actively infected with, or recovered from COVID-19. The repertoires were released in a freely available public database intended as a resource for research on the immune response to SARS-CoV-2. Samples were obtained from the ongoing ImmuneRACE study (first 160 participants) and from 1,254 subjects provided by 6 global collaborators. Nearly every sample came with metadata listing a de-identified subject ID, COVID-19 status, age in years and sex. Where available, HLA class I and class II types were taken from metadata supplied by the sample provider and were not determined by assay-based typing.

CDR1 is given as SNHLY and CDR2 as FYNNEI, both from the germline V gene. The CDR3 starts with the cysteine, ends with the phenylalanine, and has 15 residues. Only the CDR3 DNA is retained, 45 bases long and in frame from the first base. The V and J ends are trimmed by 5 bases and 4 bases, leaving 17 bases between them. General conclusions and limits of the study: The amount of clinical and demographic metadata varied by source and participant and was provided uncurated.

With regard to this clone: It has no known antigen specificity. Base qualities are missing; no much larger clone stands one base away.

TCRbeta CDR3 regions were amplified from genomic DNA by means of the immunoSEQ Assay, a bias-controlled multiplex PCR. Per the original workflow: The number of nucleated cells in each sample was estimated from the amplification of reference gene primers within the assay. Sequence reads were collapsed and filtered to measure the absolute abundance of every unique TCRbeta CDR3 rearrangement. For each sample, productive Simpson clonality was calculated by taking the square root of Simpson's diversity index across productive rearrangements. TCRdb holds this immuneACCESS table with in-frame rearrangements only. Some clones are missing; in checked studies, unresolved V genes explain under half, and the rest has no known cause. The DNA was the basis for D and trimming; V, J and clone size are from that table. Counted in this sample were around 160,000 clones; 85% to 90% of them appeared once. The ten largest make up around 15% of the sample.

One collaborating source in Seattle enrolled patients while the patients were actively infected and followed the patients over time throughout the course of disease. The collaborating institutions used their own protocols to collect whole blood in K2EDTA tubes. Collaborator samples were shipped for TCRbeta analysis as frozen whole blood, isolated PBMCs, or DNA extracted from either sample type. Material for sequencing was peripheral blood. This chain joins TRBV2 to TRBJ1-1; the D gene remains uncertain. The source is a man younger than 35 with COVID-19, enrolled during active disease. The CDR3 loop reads CASSSGPGDGTEAFF. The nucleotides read TGTGCCAGCAGTTCCGGGCCCGGGGATGGCACTGAAGCTTTCTTT.